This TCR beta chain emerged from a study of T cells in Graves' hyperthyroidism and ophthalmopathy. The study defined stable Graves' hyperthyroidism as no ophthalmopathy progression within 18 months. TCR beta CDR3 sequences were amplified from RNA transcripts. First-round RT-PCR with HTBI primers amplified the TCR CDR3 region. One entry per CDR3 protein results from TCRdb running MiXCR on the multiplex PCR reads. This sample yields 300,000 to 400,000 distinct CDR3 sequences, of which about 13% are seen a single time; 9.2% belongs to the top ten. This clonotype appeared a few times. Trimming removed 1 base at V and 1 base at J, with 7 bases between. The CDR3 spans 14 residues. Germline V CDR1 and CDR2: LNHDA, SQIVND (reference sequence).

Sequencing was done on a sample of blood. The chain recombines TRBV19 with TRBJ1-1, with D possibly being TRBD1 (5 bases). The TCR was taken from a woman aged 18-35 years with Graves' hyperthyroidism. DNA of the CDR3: TGTGCCAGTAGTATAGGTGGGGGGAACACTGAAGCTTTCTTT. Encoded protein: CASSIGGGNTEAFF. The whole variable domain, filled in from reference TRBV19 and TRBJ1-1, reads DGGITQSPKYLFRKEGQNVTLSCEQNLNHDAMYWYRQDPGQGLRLIYYSQIVNDFQKGDIAEGYSVSREKKESFPLTVTSAQKNPTAFYLCASSIGGGNTEAFFGQGTRLTVV.